The 7 T cell receptor beta chains in this list originate from one sample, sequenced in a study of T cell repertoires in cytomegalovirus infection. These receptors have no identified antigens. TCRdb recomputed calls from the reads with MiXCR, one row per CDR3 protein. The repertoire includes around 710,000 distinct CDR3 sequences, 25% to 35% of them detected once, and around 14% sits in the top ten. Sequencing used cultured CD8+ T cells from PBMCs, obtained from culture after CMV antigen stimulation. The receptors were gathered from a human donor in good health (CMV status not recorded). Some clones in this sample may be carry-over from other donors' samples.

This clonotype was picked up many times. The chain couples TRBV19 to TRBJ1-2; tentatively, D is TRBD1 (5 bases). The CDR3 consists of 14 residues. CDR1 and CDR2 from the germline V gene are LNHDA and SQIVND (reference sequence). V lost 9 bases, J lost 6 bases, and 20 bases lay in between. The CDR3 DNA follows: TGTGCCAGCGAGGATGCAGGGTTGTTTCATGGCTACACCTTC. Encoded protein: CASEDAGLFHGYTF.

This clonotype was picked up a small number of times. The chain joins TRBV12-3 or TRBV12-4 to TRBJ1-1, with D perhaps matching TRBD1 (5 bases). The CDR3 length is 17 residues. Trimming removed 8 bases at V and 1 base at J, with 23 bases between. CDR3 coding DNA: TGTGCCAGCTCCTTTTGGGGGGGAAAGCCGCGGAACACTGAAGCTTTCTTT. This codes for CASSFWGGKPRNTEAFF.

This rearrangement joins TRBV7-9 to TRBJ2-1; 9 positions match TRBD2. In germline, CDR1 is SEHNR, CDR2 FQNEAQ (reference sequence). Trimming removed 3 bases from V and 7 bases from J; junction bases left unmatched: 7. The CDR3 has 15 amino acids. The chain's CDR3 is CASSFPGGGANEQFF. As DNA, the CDR3 is TGTGCCAGCAGCTTTCCTGGCGGGGGGGCGAATGAGCAGTTCTTC.

This clonotype has only a few counts. The rearrangement joins TRBV6-5 to TRBJ2-3; D not resolved. The germline V gene encodes CDR1 MNHEY and CDR2 SVGAGI. The CDR3 extends over 15 amino acids. Trimming left V 2 bases short and J 4 bases short, with 13 bases between. This chain's CDR3 is CASSYTDAASDTQYF. The CDR3 DNA is TGTGCCAGCAGTTACACGGACGCGGCGTCAGATACGCAGTATTTT.

The sample holds one count of this clonotype. V and J are TRBV6-2 or TRBV6-3 and TRBJ2-1, with TRBD2 matching 12 bases. From germline, CDR1 is MNHEY and CDR2 SVGEGT. The trim removed 8 bases at V and 0 bases at J, leaving 8 bases unmatched. CDR3 size: 17 residues. CDR3 DNA sequence: TGTGCCAGCTCAGCTAGCGGGGGGGCCCCCTCCTACAATGAGCAGTTCTTC. As protein: CASSASGGAPSYNEQFF.

The chain couples TRBV28 to TRBJ2-7; TRBD1 aligns across 10 bases. Germline CDR1 and CDR2: MDHEN and SYDVKM. The CDR3 is 14 residues long. V trimming: 6 bases; J trimming: 2 bases; junction bases outside the gene matches: 4. DNA for the CDR3: TGTGCCAGCAGCATCGACAGGGGGCCCTACGAGCAGTACGTC. This translates into CASSIDRGPYEQYV.

This clonotype has more than one count but fewer than ten. The chain recombines TRBV7-9 with TRBJ1-1, with a tentative D call TRBD1 (6 bases). V was pared by 5 bases and J by 5 bases, with 15 bases between. Germline V gene data show CDR1 as SEHNR and CDR2 as FQNEAQ (reference sequence). This CDR3 is 14 amino acids long. The CDR3 DNA sequence: TGTGCCAGCAGCGGGGACATCTGGGGTACTGAAGCTTTCTTT. Amino acids: CASSGDIWGTEAFF.